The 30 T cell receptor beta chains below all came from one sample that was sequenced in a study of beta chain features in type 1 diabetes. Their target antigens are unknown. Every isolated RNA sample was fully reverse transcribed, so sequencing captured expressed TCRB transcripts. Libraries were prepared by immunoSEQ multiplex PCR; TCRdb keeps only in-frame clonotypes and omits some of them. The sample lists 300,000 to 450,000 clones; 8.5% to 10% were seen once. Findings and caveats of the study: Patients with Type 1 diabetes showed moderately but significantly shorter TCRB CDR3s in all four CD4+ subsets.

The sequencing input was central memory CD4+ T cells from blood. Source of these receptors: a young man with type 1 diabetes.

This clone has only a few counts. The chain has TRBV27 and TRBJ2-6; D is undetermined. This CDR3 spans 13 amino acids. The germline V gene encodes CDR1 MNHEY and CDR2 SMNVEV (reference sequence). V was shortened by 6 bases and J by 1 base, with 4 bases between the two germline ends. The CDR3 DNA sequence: TGTGCCAGCAGCCCGTCTGGGGCCAACGTCCTGACTTTC. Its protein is CASSPSGANVLTF.

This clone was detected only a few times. CDR3 DNA sequence: TGTGCCAGCAGTCCCGGGCCCGGGAGGAACGAGCAGTACTTC. Protein product: CASSPGPGRNEQYF. The chain recombines TRBV27 with TRBJ2-7; 7 bases align to TRBD2. The germline V gene encodes CDR1 MNHEY and CDR2 SMNVEV (reference sequence). Losses at the gene ends were 5 bases for V and 5 bases for J; bases not matched to a gene: 9. The CDR3 spans 14 residues.

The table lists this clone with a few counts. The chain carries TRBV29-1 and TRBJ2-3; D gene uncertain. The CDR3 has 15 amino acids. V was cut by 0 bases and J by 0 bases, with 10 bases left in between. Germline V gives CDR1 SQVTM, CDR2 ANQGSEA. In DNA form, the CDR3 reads TGCAGCGTTGAAGATCGGAAGGTTAGCACAGATACGCAGTATTTT. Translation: CSVEDRKVSTDTQYF.

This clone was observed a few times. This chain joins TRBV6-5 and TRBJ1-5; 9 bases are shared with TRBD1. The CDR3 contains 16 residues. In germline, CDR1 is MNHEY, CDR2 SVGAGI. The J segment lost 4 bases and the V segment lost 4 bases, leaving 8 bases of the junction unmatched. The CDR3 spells CASSSSGQGFNQPQHF. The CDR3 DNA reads TGTGCCAGCAGTTCCTCGGGACAGGGCTTTAATCAGCCCCAGCATTTT.

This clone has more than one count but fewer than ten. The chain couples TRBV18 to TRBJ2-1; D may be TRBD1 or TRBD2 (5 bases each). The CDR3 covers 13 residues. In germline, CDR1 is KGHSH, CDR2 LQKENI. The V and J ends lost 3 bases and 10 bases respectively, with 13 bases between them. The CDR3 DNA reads TGTGCCAGCTCACCTCAAGGGACCCTCGAGCAGTTCTTC. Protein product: CASSPQGTLEQFF.

For the CDR3, the DNA is TGTGCCAGCAGCCAACAATCCGGGACAGACTTCTACGAGCAGTACTTC. Its protein product is CASSQQSGTDFYEQYF. The chain combines TRBV5-4 with TRBJ2-7, with 7 bases matching TRBD1. Germline assignment: CDR1 SGHNT and CDR2 YYREEE (reference sequence). This CDR3 has 16 amino acids. With V trimmed by 4 bases and J by 3 bases, 13 bases remained unmatched.

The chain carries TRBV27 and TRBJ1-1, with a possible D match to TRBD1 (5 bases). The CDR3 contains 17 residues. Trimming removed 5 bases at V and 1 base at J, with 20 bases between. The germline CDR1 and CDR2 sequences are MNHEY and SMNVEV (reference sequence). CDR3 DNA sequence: TGTGCCAGCAGTCTACGGAGCGGTAGGGGCAGGAACACTGAAGCTTTCTTT. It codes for CASSLRSGRGRNTEAFF.

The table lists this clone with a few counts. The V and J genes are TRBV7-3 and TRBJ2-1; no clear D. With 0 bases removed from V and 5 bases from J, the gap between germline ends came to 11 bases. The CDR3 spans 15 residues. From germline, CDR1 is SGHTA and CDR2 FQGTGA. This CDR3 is CASSLTGWMNNEQFF. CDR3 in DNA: TGTGCCAGCAGCTTAACCGGTTGGATGAACAATGAGCAGTTCTTC.

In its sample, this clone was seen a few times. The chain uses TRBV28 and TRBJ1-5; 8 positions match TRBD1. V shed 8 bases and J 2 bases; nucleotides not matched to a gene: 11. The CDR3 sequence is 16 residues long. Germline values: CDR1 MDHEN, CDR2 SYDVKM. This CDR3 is CASGGGQEVGNQPQHF. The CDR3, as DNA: TGTGCCAGCGGTGGGGGACAGGAAGTTGGCAATCAGCCCCAGCATTTT. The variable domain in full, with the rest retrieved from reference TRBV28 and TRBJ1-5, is DVKVTQSSRYLVKRTGEKVFLECVQDMDHENMFWYRQDPGLGLRLIYFSYDVKMKEKGDIPEGYSVSREKKERFSLILESASTNQTSMYLCASGGGQEVGNQPQHFGDGTRLSIL.

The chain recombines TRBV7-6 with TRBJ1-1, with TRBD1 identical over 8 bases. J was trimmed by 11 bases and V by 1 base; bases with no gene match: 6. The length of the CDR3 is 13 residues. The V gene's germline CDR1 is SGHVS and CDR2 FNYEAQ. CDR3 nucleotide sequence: TGTGCCAGCAGCTTAGGGTTGGACAGGGCGGCTTTCTTT. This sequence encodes CASSLGLDRAAFF.

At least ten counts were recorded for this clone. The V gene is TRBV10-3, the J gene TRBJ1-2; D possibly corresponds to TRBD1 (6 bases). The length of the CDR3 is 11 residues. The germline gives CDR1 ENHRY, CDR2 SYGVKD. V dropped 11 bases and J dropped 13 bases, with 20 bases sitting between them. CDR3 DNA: TGTGCCGCAGGGGACGCTAGGGGGGTCACCTTC. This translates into CAAGDARGVTF.

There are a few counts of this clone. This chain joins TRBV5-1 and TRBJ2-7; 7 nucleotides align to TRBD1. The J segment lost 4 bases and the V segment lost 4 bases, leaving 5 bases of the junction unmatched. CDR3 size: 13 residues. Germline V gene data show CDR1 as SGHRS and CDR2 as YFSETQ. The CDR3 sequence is CASSPGQVYEQYF. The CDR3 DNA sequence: TGCGCCAGCAGCCCCGGACAGGTTTACGAGCAGTACTTC.

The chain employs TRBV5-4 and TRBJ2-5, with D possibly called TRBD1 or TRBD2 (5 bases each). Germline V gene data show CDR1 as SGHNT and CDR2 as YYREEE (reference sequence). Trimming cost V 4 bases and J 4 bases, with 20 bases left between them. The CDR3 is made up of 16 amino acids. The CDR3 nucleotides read TGTGCCAGCAGCCCCAGGACTTCCGGGGCGGGAGAGACCCAGTACTTC. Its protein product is CASSPRTSGAGETQYF.

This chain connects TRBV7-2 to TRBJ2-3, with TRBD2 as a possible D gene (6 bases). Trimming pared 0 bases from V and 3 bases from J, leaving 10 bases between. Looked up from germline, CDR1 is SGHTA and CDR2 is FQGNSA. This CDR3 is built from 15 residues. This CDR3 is CASSLASGLTDTQYF. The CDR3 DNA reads TGTGCCAGCAGCTTAGCCAGCGGACTAACAGATACGCAGTATTTT.

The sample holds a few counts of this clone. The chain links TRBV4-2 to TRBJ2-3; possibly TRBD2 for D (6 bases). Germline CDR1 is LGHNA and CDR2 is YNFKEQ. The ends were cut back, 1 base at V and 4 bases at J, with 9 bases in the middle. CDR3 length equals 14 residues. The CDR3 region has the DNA TGTGCCAGCAGCCAAGGGAGGGCGGCAGATACGCAGTATTTT. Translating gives CASSQGRAADTQYF.

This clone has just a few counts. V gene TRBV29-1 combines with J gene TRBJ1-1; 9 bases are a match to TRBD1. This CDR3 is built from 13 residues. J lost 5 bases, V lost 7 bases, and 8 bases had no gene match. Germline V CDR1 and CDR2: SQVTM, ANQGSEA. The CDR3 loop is CSAGVGQGTEAFF. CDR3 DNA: TGCAGCGCCGGGGTGGGACAGGGAACTGAAGCTTTCTTT. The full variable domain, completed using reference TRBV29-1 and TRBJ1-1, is SAVISQKPSRDICQRGTSLTIQCQVDSQVTMMFWYRQQPGQSLTLIATANQGSEATYESGFVIDKFPISRPNLTFSTLTVSNMSPEDSSIYLCSAGVGQGTEAFFGQGTRLTVV.

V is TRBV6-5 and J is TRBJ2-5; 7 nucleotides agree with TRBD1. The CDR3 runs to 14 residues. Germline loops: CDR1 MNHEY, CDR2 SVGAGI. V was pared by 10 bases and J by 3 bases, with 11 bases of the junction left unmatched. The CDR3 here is CATMSHDREETQYF. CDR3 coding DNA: TGTGCCACGATGTCCCACGACAGGGAAGAGACCCAGTACTTC.

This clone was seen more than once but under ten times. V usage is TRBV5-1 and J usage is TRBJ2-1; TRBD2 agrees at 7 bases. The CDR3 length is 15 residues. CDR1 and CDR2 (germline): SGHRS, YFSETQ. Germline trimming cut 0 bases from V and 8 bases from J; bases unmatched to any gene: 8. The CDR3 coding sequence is TGCGCCAGCAGCTTGGGGGCTAGCGGACTATATGAGCAGTTCTTC. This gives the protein CASSLGASGLYEQFF.

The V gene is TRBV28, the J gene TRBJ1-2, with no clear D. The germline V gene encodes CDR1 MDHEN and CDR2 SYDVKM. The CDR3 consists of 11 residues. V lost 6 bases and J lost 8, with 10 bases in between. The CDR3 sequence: CASRGSRGYTF. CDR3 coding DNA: TGTGCCAGCAGGGGCTCACGAGGCTACACCTTC.

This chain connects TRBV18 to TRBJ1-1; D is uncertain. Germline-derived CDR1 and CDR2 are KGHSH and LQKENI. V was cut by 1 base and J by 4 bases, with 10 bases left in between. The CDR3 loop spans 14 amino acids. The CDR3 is CASSPLTRGTEAFF. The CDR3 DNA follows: TGTGCCAGCTCACCACTGACCCGGGGCACTGAAGCTTTCTTT.

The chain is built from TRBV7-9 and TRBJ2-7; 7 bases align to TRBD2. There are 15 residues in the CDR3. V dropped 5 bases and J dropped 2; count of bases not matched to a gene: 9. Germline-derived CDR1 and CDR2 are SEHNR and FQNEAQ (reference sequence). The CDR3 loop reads CASSLKGGSTYEQYF. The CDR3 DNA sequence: TGTGCCAGCAGCCTTAAGGGCGGGAGCACCTACGAGCAGTACTTC.

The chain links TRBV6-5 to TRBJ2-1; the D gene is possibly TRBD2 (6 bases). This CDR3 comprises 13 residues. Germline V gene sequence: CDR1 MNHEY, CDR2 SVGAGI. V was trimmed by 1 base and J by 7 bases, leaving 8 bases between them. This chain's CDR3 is CASSYWRENEQFF. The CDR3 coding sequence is TGTGCCAGCAGTTACTGGCGGGAAAATGAGCAGTTCTTC.

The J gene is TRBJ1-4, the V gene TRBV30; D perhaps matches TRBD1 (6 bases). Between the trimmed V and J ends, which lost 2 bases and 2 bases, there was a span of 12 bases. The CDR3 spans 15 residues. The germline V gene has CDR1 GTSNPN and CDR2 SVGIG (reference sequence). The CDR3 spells CAWSFRTDTNEKLFF. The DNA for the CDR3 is TGTGCCTGGAGTTTCAGGACAGATACTAATGAAAAACTGTTTTTT.

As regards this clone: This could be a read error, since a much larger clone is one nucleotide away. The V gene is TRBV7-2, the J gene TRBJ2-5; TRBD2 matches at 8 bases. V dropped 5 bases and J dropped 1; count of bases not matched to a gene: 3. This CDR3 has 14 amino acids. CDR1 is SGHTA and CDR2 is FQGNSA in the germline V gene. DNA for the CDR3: TGTGCCAGCAGCCTGACTAGCGCCCAAGAGACCCAGTACTTC. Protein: CASSLTSAQETQYF.

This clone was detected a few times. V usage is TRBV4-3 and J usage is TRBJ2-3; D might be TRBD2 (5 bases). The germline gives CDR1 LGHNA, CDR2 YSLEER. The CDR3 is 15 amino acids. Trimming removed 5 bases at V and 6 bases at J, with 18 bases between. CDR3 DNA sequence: TGCGCCAGCAGCAAATCCGGGGAGAACATGGATACGCAGTATTTT. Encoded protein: CASSKSGENMDTQYF.

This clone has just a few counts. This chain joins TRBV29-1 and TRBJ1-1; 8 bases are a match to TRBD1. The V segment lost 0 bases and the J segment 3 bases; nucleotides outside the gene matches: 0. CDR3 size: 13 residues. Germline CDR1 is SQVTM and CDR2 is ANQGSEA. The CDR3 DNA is TGCAGCGTTGAAGAGACAGGGGACACTGAAGCTTTCTTT. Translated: CSVEETGDTEAFF.

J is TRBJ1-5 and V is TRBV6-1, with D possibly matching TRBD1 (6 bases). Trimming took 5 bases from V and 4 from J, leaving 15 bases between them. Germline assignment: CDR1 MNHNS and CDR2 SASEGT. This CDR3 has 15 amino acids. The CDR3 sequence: CASSQPTGDNQPQHF. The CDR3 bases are TGTGCCAGCAGTCAACCGACAGGTGATAATCAGCCCCAGCATTTT.

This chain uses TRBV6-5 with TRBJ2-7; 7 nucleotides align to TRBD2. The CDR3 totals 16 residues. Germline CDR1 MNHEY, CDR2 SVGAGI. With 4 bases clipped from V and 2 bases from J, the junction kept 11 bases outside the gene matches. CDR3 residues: CASSSHTGTNPYEQYF. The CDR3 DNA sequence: TGTGCCAGCAGTTCCCACACCGGGACTAACCCCTACGAGCAGTACTTC.

CDR3 region: CARSTGTTGELFF. The CDR3 DNA reads as TGTGCCAGATCGACAGGGACCACCGGGGAGCTGTTTTTT. The chain recombines TRBV2 with TRBJ2-2; 7 bases are shared with TRBD1. The length of the CDR3 is 13 residues. Germline V lookup: CDR1 SNHLY, CDR2 FYNNEI. V lost 9 bases, J lost 4 bases, and 5 bases stayed unmatched.

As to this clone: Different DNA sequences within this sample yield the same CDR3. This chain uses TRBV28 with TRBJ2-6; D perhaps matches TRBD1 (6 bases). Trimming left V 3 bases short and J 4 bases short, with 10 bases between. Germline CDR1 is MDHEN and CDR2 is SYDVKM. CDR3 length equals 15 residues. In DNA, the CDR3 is TGTGCCAGCAGTTTCCAGGGGCCCGGGGCCAACGTCCTGACTTTC. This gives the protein CASSFQGPGANVLTF.